This is a list of T cell receptor beta chains from one sample in a study of T cell responses to AZD1222 COVID-19 vaccine. Data came from immunoSEQ multiplex PCR; TCRdb stores just in-frame clones and leaves some out. The data contain fewer than 90,000 clones, more than 70% of them singletons. Sequenced material: peripheral blood, taken 28 days after the second AZD1222 dose. These receptors originate from an adult who received the AZD1222 COVID-19 vaccine. Each CDR3 is given with its conserved first and last residue. The order of the fields is J gene, clone size, V gene, D gene, CDR3 protein, CDR3 DNA. The D gene is left open where the match is weak. A clone size is listed for some rows: how often the clone was seen (once, few, many), or a class if it is expanded.

j_gene: TRBJ1-1; abundance: few; v_gene: TRBV20-1; d_gene: .; CDR3aa: CSAHYSTEAFF; CDR3nt: TGCAGTGCTCACTACAGCACTGAAGCTTTCTTT
j_gene: TRBJ1-1; abundance: .; v_gene: TRBV6-1; d_gene: .; CDR3aa: CASSEDWGSTEAFF; CDR3nt: TGTGCCAGCAGTGAAGACTGGGGTTCGACTGAAGCTTTCTTT
j_gene: TRBJ1-1; abundance: .; v_gene: TRBV14; d_gene: .; CDR3aa: CASAVEGTEAFF; CDR3nt: TGTGCCAGCGCCGTAGAAGGCACTGAAGCTTTCTTT
j_gene: TRBJ2-7; abundance: .; v_gene: TRBV11-2; d_gene: .; CDR3aa: CASNGRDYEQYF; CDR3nt: TGTGCCAGCAACGGCAGGGACTACGAGCAGTACTTC
j_gene: TRBJ2-7; abundance: .; v_gene: TRBV28; d_gene: .; CDR3aa: CASSGLGGTSFYEQYF; CDR3nt: TGTGCCAGCAGTGGGCTGGGGGGCACCTCCTTTTACGAGCAGTACTTC
j_gene: TRBJ2-6; abundance: .; v_gene: TRBV3-1/TRBV3-2; d_gene: .; CDR3aa: CASQGLPGAGANVLTF; CDR3nt: TGTGCCAGCCAGGGACTTCCTGGCGCTGGGGCCAACGTCCTGACTTTC
j_gene: TRBJ2-7; abundance: once; v_gene: TRBV27; d_gene: .; CDR3aa: CASSLSTGYNRYF; CDR3nt: TGTGCCAGCAGTTTATCGACCGGTTATAATAGGTACTTC
j_gene: TRBJ2-3; abundance: .; v_gene: TRBV5-4; d_gene: .; CDR3aa: CASSLRGNTDTQYF; CDR3nt: TGTGCCAGCAGCTTGCGAGGTAACACAGATACGCAGTATTTT
j_gene: TRBJ2-7; abundance: .; v_gene: TRBV4-3; d_gene: .; CDR3aa: CASSQRITTGTDPYEQYF; CDR3nt: TGCGCCAGCAGCCAAAGAATTACCACCGGGACGGACCCCTACGAGCAGTACTTC
j_gene: TRBJ2-5; abundance: .; v_gene: TRBV28; d_gene: .; CDR3aa: CASMTQEKTQYF; CDR3nt: TGTGCCAGCATGACGCAGGAGAAGACCCAGTACTTC
j_gene: TRBJ2-1; abundance: .; v_gene: TRBV27; d_gene: TRBD2; CDR3aa: CASSYPGGSDNEQFF; CDR3nt: TGTGCCAGCAGTTATCCGGGAGGGTCCGACAATGAGCAGTTCTTC
j_gene: TRBJ2-3; abundance: once; v_gene: TRBV10-3; d_gene: .; CDR3aa: CAISRAGTATDTQYF; CDR3nt: TGTGCCATCAGTCGGGCCGGGACTGCCACAGATACGCAGTATTTT
j_gene: TRBJ2-1; abundance: .; v_gene: TRBV7-2; d_gene: TRBD1; CDR3aa: CASSLLPARDRANEQFF; CDR3nt: TGTGCCAGCAGCTTATTGCCTGCGAGGGACAGGGCAAATGAGCAGTTCTTC
j_gene: TRBJ1-1; abundance: .; v_gene: TRBV3-1/TRBV3-2; d_gene: .; CDR3aa: CASSPGRGEAFF; CDR3nt: TGTGCCAGCAGCCCGGGGCGTGGTGAAGCTTTCTTT
j_gene: TRBJ2-7; abundance: .; v_gene: TRBV6-5; d_gene: TRBD1; CDR3aa: CASSSGQGYEQYF; CDR3nt: TGTGCCAGCAGCTCGGGACAGGGGTACGAGCAGTACTTC
j_gene: TRBJ1-3; abundance: .; v_gene: TRBV6-5; d_gene: TRBD1; CDR3aa: CASTQGVFSGNTIYF; CDR3nt: TGTGCCAGCACCCAGGGGGTGTTTTCTGGAAACACCATATATTTT
j_gene: TRBJ1-6; abundance: once; v_gene: TRBV6-1; d_gene: .; CDR3aa: CASSENERHNSPLHF; CDR3nt: TGTGCCAGCAGTGAAAATGAACGCCATAATTCACCCCTCCACTTT
j_gene: TRBJ1-1; abundance: .; v_gene: TRBV11-2; d_gene: TRBD1; CDR3aa: CASSPWGQGLTEAFF; CDR3nt: TGTGCCAGCAGCCCCTGGGGACAGGGGTTAACTGAAGCTTTCTTT
j_gene: TRBJ2-1; abundance: .; v_gene: TRBV24-1; d_gene: .; CDR3aa: CATSDPSGSENYNEQFF; CDR3nt: TGTGCCACCAGTGATCCCTCAGGGTCGGAGAATTACAATGAGCAGTTCTTC